The rows below give T cell receptor beta chains drawn from one sample of a study of T cells in pancreatic ductal adenocarcinoma. Assay used: immunoSEQ multiplex PCR; TCRdb lists only in-frame clones, some missing. The table shows 15,000 to 20,000 clones, with 88% occurring only once. The material sequenced was PBMCs. These receptors came from a human donor with pancreatic ductal adenocarcinoma. CDR3s include the opening cysteine and the closing phenylalanine or tryptophan. D genes are given only for firm matches. Not all rows give a size; the values are once, few, many and, for expanded clones, a class.

j_call d_call v_call clone_size cdr3_nt cdr3_aa
TRBJ1-1 TRBD1 TRBV11-3 - TGTGCCAGCAGCTCGGGACAGGGGAGTGACACTGAAGCTTTCTTT CASSSGQGSDTEAFF
TRBJ2-7 - TRBV2 - TGTGCCAGCAGTGAGAACCTCACTCCCTACGAGCAGTACTTC CASSENLTPYEQYF
TRBJ1-5 TRBD1 TRBV28 - TGTGCCAGCAGTCAACAGGGGGAAACTCAGCCCCAGCATTTT CASSQQGETQPQHF
TRBJ1-1 TRBD1 TRBV7-3 - TGTGCCAGCAGCCCACACAGGGGTCTAGCGAACACTGAAGCTTTCTTT CASSPHRGLANTEAFF
TRBJ2-7 - TRBV5-4 - TGTGCCAGCAGCTTGACCCAGACTAACTACGAGCAGTACTTC CASSLTQTNYEQYF
TRBJ2-3 - TRBV14 - TGTGCCAGCAGCCCCTCGGCCGATGCAGGGTCAGATACGCAGTATTTT CASSPSADAGSDTQYF
TRBJ2-1 TRBD2 TRBV4-1 - TGCGCCAGCAGCCAAGCGGGAGCGGGGGATGAGCAGTTCTTC CASSQAGAGDEQFF
TRBJ1-2 TRBD1 TRBV27 - TGTGCCAGCAGTTCCACAGGGGGCGGGGGCTACACCTTC CASSSTGGGGYTF
TRBJ2-7 - TRBV5-1 - TGCGCCAGCAGTCTGGACACAAACTACGAGCAGTACTTC CASSLDTNYEQYF
TRBJ2-3 - TRBV21-1 - TGTGCCAGCAGCAAAAGATGGTTGATAGGACTAGCTATTAGGCCGTATAGCACAGATACGCAGTATTTT CASSKRWLIGLAIRPYSTDTQYF
TRBJ2-2 TRBD1 TRBV7-3 - TGTGCCAGCAGCCGAACAGGGGGCGTCGGCACCGGGGAGCTGTTTTTT CASSRTGGVGTGELFF
TRBJ1-5 - TRBV6-5 - TGTGCCAGCAGTTACTCAAGGACAGTAAATCAGCCCCAGCATTTT CASSYSRTVNQPQHF
TRBJ1-6 TRBD1 TRBV6-6 - TGTGCCAGCAGGGAGCGACAGGGGGGATCACCCCTCCACTTT CASRERQGGSPLHF
TRBJ1-1 - TRBV7-6 - TGTGCCAGCAGCGGGGGGAGGAACACTGAAGCTTTCTTT CASSGGRNTEAFF
TRBJ1-1 TRBD1 TRBV7-9 once TGTGCCAGCAGCCCAGGGACAGGGGTAGAGGGCACTGAAGCTTTCTTT CASSPGTGVEGTEAFF
TRBJ1-5 TRBD1 TRBV30 - TGTGCCTGCCAAACAGGGGCCTACAATCAGCCCCAGCATTTT CACQTGAYNQPQHF
TRBJ1-4 - TRBV6-5 - TGTGCCAGCATGGGGCAGAACAATGAAAAACTGTTTTTT CASMGQNNEKLFF
TRBJ1-1 TRBD1 TRBV27 - TGTGCCAGCAGTCTACGGACAGGGGGGACCACTGAAGCTTTCTTT CASSLRTGGTTEAFF
TRBJ2-7 - TRBV20-1 - TGCAGTGTTCAACTAGAAGAGCAGTACTTC CSVQLEEQYF
TRBJ1-1 - TRBV5-6 - TGTGCCAGCAGCGGTTTTGCAGGGGTAGTAGGCACTGAAGCTTTCTTT CASSGFAGVVGTEAFF
TRBJ1-5 - TRBV4-1 - TGCGCCAGCAGCCAAGCTGAGGGTCGCCAGCCCCAGCATTTT CASSQAEGRQPQHF
TRBJ1-2 - TRBV9 - TGTGCCAGCAGCGGGCAGTCAGTGAACTATGGCTACACCTTC CASSGQSVNYGYTF
TRBJ2-5 TRBD1 TRBV7-2 - TGTGCCAGCAGCCGGGACAGGGGGCGGGGGGAGACCCAGTACTTC CASSRDRGRGETQYF
TRBJ2-7 - TRBV5-4 - TGTGCCAGCAGCTCCGACAGGTCGTCCTACGAGCAGTACTTC CASSSDRSSYEQYF
TRBJ2-2 TRBD1 TRBV19 - TGTGCCAGTAGCGGACAGGGGAGGACCGGGGAGCTGTTTTTT CASSGQGRTGELFF
TRBJ2-2 - TRBV5-1 few TGCGCCACAGGAGGAGGGACGGATAACACCGGGGAGCTGTTTTTT CATGGGTDNTGELFF
TRBJ1-5 - TRBV6-6 once TGTGCCAGCAAGTTGGAGGGAGACAATCAGCCCCAGCATTTT CASKLEGDNQPQHF
TRBJ2-7 - TRBV5-1 - TGCGCCAGCAGCGTAAGTACGGGACAGATGGGAGGCGAGCAGTACTTC CASSVSTGQMGGEQYF
TRBJ1-5 TRBD1 TRBV18 - TGTGCCAGCTCACCATTGAGAGGGGGCGGTAATAGCAATCAGCCCCAGCATTTT CASSPLRGGGNSNQPQHF
TRBJ1-2 - TRBV4-3 once TGCGCCAGCAGCCAAGATTTGGGGGGGAACTATGGCTACACCTTC CASSQDLGGNYGYTF
TRBJ2-1 - TRBV5-4 - TGTGCCAGCAGCTTGGGTTGGGAGAGCCGCTTCAGAGAGCAGTTCTTC CASSLGWESRFREQFF
TRBJ2-5 - TRBV5-4 - TGTGCCAGCAGCTGGACAGAATCAGAGACCCAGTACTTC CASSWTESETQYF
TRBJ2-1 TRBD2 TRBV4-3 - TGCGCCAGCAGCGTTCAAACTAGCGGGGGGCACAATGAGCAGTTCTTC CASSVQTSGGHNEQFF
TRBJ1-2 TRBD1 TRBV25-1 - TGTGCCAGCAGTGCCGTGGGACAGGGTAACTATGGCTACACCTTC CASSAVGQGNYGYTF
TRBJ2-1 - TRBV30 - TGTGCCTGTCGACAGCCAAGTTACAATGAGCAGTTCTTC CACRQPSYNEQFF
TRBJ2-7 - TRBV6-5 - TGTGCCAGCAGACCGGGACACCTCTACGAGCAGTACTTC CASRPGHLYEQYF
TRBJ2-5 - TRBV7-2 - TGTGCCAGCAGTTGGCGGCCGAATCAAGAGACCCAGTACTTC CASSWRPNQETQYF
TRBJ1-3 - TRBV9 - TGTGCCAGCAGCGCGCGACAAAGCCTCGGAAACACCATATATTTT CASSARQSLGNTIYF
TRBJ1-2 TRBD1 TRBV6-1 - TGTGCCAGCGACCTGGGACAGGGGGATGGCTACACCTTC CASDLGQGDGYTF
TRBJ2-4 - TRBV6-1 once TGTGCCAGCAGTGGCATTACAGGGGGGGCGAACAAAAACATTCAGTACTTC CASSGITGGANKNIQYF
TRBJ2-3 TRBD1 TRBV5-1 once TGCGCCAGCAGCTTGGGGGACAGGGCAGGCACAGATACGCAGTATTTT CASSLGDRAGTDTQYF
TRBJ2-7 - TRBV9 - TGTGCCAGCAGCGTGGAGTTACGTACAGAGCAGTACTTC CASSVELRTEQYF
TRBJ1-4 - TRBV12-2 - TGTGCAAGTCGCCTCACCGGGACAGGTAGAGAAAAACTGTTTTTT CASRLTGTGREKLFF
TRBJ1-2 - TRBV19 once TGTGCCAGTGCAGTTAACTATGGCTACACCTTC CASAVNYGYTF
TRBJ1-6 - TRBV7-2 - TGTGCCAGCAGCTTAGCGCCAACAGGGTCCTATAATTCACCCCTCCACTTT CASSLAPTGSYNSPLHF